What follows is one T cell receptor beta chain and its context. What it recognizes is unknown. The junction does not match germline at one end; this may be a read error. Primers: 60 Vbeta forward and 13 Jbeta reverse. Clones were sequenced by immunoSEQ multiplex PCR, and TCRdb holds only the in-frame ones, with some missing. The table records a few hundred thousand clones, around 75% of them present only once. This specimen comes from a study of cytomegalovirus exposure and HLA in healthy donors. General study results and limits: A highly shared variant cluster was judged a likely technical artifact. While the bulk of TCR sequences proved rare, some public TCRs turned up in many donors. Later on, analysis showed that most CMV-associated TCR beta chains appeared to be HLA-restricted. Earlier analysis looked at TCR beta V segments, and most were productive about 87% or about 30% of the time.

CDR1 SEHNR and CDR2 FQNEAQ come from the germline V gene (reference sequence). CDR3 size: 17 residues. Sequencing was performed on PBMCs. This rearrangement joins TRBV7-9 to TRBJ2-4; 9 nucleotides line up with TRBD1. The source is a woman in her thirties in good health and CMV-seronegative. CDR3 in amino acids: CSSSPMDRGVNKNIQYF. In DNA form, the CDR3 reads TGTTCCAGCAGCCCTATGGACAGGGGAGTCAACAAAAACATTCAGTACTTC.